Listed here are 9 T cell receptor beta chains from one sample, sequenced in a study of blood T cell repertoires in COVID-19. TCRdb's copy holds only in-frame clones and misses some; the assay was immunoSEQ multiplex PCR. The sample records roughly 250,000 clones, roughly 87% being singletons. The sequenced sample consisted of peripheral blood. Every receptor here comes from a man in his fifties or sixties who had recovered from COVID-19.

This clone has a single count. This chain links TRBV7-9 with TRBJ2-5, with 9 bases fitting TRBD1. Germline V gene data show CDR1 as SEHNR and CDR2 as FQNEAQ (reference sequence). V shed 4 bases and J 0 bases; nucleotides not matched to a gene: 6. The CDR3 contains 16 residues. As DNA, the CDR3 is TGTGCCAGCAGCTCCACAGGGGGCTCGTACCAAGAGACCCAGTACTTC. Translating gives CASSSTGGSYQETQYF.

This rearrangement joins TRBV5-6 to TRBJ2-2, with D tentatively TRBD1 (6 bases). Germline lookup yields CDR1 SGHDT and CDR2 YYEEEE. CDR3 length equals 16 residues. The V end was cut by 3 bases, the J end by 4 bases, with 16 bases between. The CDR3: CASSSSRNRATGELFF. CDR3 in DNA: TGTGCCAGCAGCTCAAGCAGAAACAGGGCCACCGGGGAGCTGTTTTTT.

The chain employs TRBV12-5 and TRBJ2-1; 12 bases line up with TRBD2. V shed 6 bases and J 0 bases; nucleotides not matched to a gene: 6. In germline, CDR1 is LGHNT, CDR2 FRNRAP. The CDR3 length is 17 residues. CDR3 nucleotides: TGTGCTAGTGGGCTGACTAGCGGGGGTGTCTCCTACAATGAGCAGTTCTTC. Its protein is CASGLTSGGVSYNEQFF. Looking up the rest from reference TRBV12-5 and TRBJ2-1 gives the full variable domain: DARVTQTPRHKVTEMGQEVTMRCQPILGHNTVFWYRQTMMQGLELLAYFRNRAPLDDSGMPKDRFSAEMPDATLATLKIQPSEPRDSAVYFCASGLTSGGVSYNEQFFGPGTRLTVL.

The V call is TRBV15, the J call TRBJ1-3; TRBD1 aligns across 9 bases. Germline trimming cut 4 bases from V and 3 bases from J; bases unmatched to any gene: 13. The CDR3 length is 18 residues. The germline CDR1 and CDR2 sequences are LNHNV and YYDKDF (reference sequence). The CDR3 DNA is TGTGCCACCAGCACGAACCTGCCGGGACAGGGATTTGGAAACACCATATATTTT. Translation: CATSTNLPGQGFGNTIYF.

The gene calls are TRBV28 and TRBJ1-2, with D perhaps matching TRBD1 (5 bases). The CDR3 is 12 amino acids. V was pared by 6 bases and J by 6 bases, with 11 bases between. CDR1 and CDR2 (germline): MDHEN, SYDVKM. The CDR3 sequence is CASRGGANGYTF. DNA of the CDR3: TGTGCCAGCAGGGGGGGAGCGAATGGCTACACCTTC.

The gene calls are TRBV18 and TRBJ2-7; tentative D call: TRBD1 (5 bases). The ends were cut back, 0 bases at V and 0 bases at J, with 15 bases in the middle. CDR1 KGHSH and CDR2 LQKENI come from the germline V gene. The length of the CDR3 is 17 residues. In nucleotides, the CDR3 is TGTGCCAGCTCACCACCGGAGCAGGGCGTCGCCTCCTACGAGCAGTACTTC. This codes for CASSPPEQGVASYEQYF.

This clone was picked up a small number of times. The V and J genes are TRBV5-5 and TRBJ1-5, with 8 bases lining up with TRBD1. V lost 4 bases and J lost 1; bases outside the gene matches: 4. CDR3 length: 15 residues. The germline V gene encodes CDR1 SGHKS and CDR2 YYEKEE (reference sequence). In DNA, the CDR3 is TGTGCCAGCAGCCTGGGACAGGTGAGCAATCAGCCCCAGCATTTT. It encodes CASSLGQVSNQPQHF.

The J gene is TRBJ2-3, the V gene TRBV5-8, with 9 bases identical to TRBD2. Germline CDR1 and CDR2: SGHTS and YDEGEE. The junction had 15 bases not matched to a gene; V was cut back by 4 bases and J by 0 bases. This CDR3 spans 19 amino acids. CDR3 residues: CASSLPGASGTYSTDTQYF. The DNA of the CDR3 is TGTGCCAGCAGCCTGCCCGGCGCTAGCGGGACGTATAGCACAGATACGCAGTATTTT.

This rearrangement joins TRBV6-5 to TRBJ1-5; 7 bases line up with TRBD1. Germline V gene data show CDR1 as MNHEY and CDR2 as SVGAGI. The CDR3 totals 14 residues. V gave up 7 bases and J gave up 0 bases; unmatched junction bases: 3. CDR3 sequence: CASKGQLSNQPQHF. In DNA, the CDR3 is TGTGCCAGCAAGGGACAGCTTAGCAATCAGCCCCAGCATTTT.